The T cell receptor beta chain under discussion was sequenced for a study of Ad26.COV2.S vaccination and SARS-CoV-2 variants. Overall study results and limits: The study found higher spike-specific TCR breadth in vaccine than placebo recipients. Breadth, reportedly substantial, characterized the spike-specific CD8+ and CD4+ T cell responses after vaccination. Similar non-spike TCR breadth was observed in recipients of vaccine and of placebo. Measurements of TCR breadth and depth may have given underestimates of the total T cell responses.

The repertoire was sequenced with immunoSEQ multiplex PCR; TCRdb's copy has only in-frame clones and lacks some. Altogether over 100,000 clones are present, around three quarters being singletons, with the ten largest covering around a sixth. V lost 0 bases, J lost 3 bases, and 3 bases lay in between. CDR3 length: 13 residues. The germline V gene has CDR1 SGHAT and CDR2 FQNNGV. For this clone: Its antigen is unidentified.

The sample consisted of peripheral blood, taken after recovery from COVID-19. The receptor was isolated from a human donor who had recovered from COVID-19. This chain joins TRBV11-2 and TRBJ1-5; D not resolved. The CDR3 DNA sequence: TGTGCCAGCAGCTTAGACGCCAATCAGCCCCAGCATTTT. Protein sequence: CASSLDANQPQHF.